This TCR beta chain emerged from a study of tumor and adjacent non-tumor tissue in lung cancer. Study at large: Patients comprised 12 adenocarcinoma, 2 squamous cell carcinoma and 1 small cell lung cancer. Samples averaged about 4.3 million productive TCRbeta reads each. Study-wide results and limits: Shorter survival was associated with higher TCR diversity in tumors.

The CDR3 spans 17 residues. Germline V gene sequence: CDR1 LGHNA, CDR2 YNFKEQ. V lost 2 bases to trimming and J lost 0 bases, with 17 bases between them. RNA was extracted from bulk tissue without any cell sorting. Donors were chemotherapy-naive, newly diagnosed lung cancer surgical patients in China, August–late 2014. Points on this clonotype: The antigen is undetermined.

TCRbeta libraries were built with three rounds of nested PCR, modified from ARM-PCR. Each CDR3 protein is one row after TCRdb ran MiXCR on the multiplex PCR reads. The sample records 200,000 or so distinct CDR3 sequences, about 71% being singletons. Sequencing was carried out using lung tumor tissue. The chain recombines TRBV4-2 with TRBJ2-7; D uncertain. The clonotype originates from a man in his sixties with non-small cell lung cancer. CDR3 region: CASSQPRSPQSSYEQYF. The CDR3 DNA is TGTGCCAGCAGCCAACCTCGCTCGCCACAGAGCTCCTACGAGCAGTACTTC.